The sequence of this T cell receptor beta chain was determined in a study of cytomegalovirus exposure and HLA in healthy donors (dated by TCRdb to about 2017). General notes on the study: An earlier analysis of about 530 of the donors reported 276 Gb of sequence data and 100 million to 120 million unique TCR beta sequences obtained from approximately 180 million T cells. An early release that covered roughly 600 HLA-typed donors contained approximately 300 gigabases of sequencing data and 70 million to 100 million unique TCR sequences. Among the roughly 390 genotyped donors, under 90% belonged to the genetic ancestry cluster associated with self-reported Caucasian donors. The aim of the study was to test whether cataloging public T cell receptors could identify signatures of past pathogen exposure. The study profiled the T cell repertoires of under 700 subjects by immunosequencing and related them to cytomegalovirus serostatus. Along with the approximately 650-subject first cohort, a separate validation cohort of roughly 110 different subjects was used. To predict cytomegalovirus infection status, the study brought together high-throughput TCR immunosequencing, statistical association of individual TCRs with disease status, and machine learning. In a later analysis, previously published TCR beta repertoires from 550 to 750 donors were re-analyzed and high-resolution HLA genotyping was added so that TCR occurrence patterns could be studied. In the later analysis, no new phenotypic data were used to find candidate immune exposures; instead, reliance was placed on TCR beta sequences and their occurrence across donors. An earlier analysis of around 640 of the donors used high-throughput TCR beta sequencing to judge whether each TCR beta V gene segment behaved as functional or pseudogenic. Donor age, sex, ethnicity and CMV serostatus were collected together with the repertoire data. In a later genetic analysis, genome-wide SNP genotypes for about 65% of the roughly 700 donors were used, and that subset was treated as a discovery cohort. All discovery cohort repertoires had been generated using a single sequencing platform. Class I and class II HLA loci were covered by the typing at four-digit resolution. The number of donors typed differed by locus, with 629-630 for A, B, C, DRB1 and DQB1, approximately 500 for DQA1, 606 for DPA1, and under 490 for DPB1. Because of strong linkage in the cohort, 5 or 6 DR-DQ haplotypes were treated as single units for association and clustering. Across 398 genotyped donors of the cohort, an average of approximately 240,000 unique TCR beta nucleotide sequences per donor were sequenced, and roughly a sixth of those sequences were non-productive.

To prepare the library, the immunoSEQ multiplex PCR assay was applied. The multiplex PCR relied on a mix of 60 forward primers for TCR Vbeta segments and 13 reverse primers for TCR Jbeta segments. The CDR3 region of rearranged TCR beta genes was amplified from genomic DNA with a multiplex PCR assay. Amplified TCR beta libraries were sequenced as 87-base-pair reads on the Illumina HiSeq System. The original methods were these. A later analysis tallied about 77 million unique TCR beta chains across the 666 repertoires, and about 10 million of those chains were shared by two or more donors. A nearest-neighbor algorithm error-corrected the raw reads and collapsed the reads into unique sequences, merging closely related sequences to remove PCR and sequencing errors. Alignment of CDR3 sequences to IMGT reference sequences was used to assign V, D and J gene segments. For a sequence to be retained, a match of at least six nucleotides was required to both a V gene segment and a J gene segment. A rearrangement counted as productive if the CDR3 had no stop codons and remained in frame with V and J, and every other rearrangement counted as non-productive. CDR3 was defined by IMGT convention, running from the second conserved V-encoded cysteine to the conserved J-encoded phenylalanine. Sequences without an unambiguous match to a single V gene segment were excluded from the earlier analysis of about 600 of the donors. An earlier analysis of some 500 of the donors classified V segments as functional when productive rearrangements were above 56.7% and as segregating when the standard deviation between donors was above 5%. To diagnose cytomegalovirus status from the catalog of TCR beta chain sequences, a statistical classification framework was built. In a later analysis, TCR nucleotide sequences were compared against IMGT/GENE-DB human TR gene sequences so that V and J genes could be assigned. The TCRdist pipeline was used in a later analysis to assign CDR3 sequences and most-parsimonious VDJ recombination scenarios. A later analysis defined each TCR beta chain by its CDR3 amino acid sequence plus V-gene family, and excluded reads lacking a unique V-gene family. As a way to deal with suspected cross-contamination and a sequencing artifact, a later analysis dropped roughly 620 nucleotide sequences that were highly shared and had low generation probability. In a later analysis, a clonal expansion index for each public chain was calculated from normalized within-repertoire ranks of inferred template counts. A later analysis computed generation probabilities with a VDJ recombination model fitted to out-of-frame rearrangements, and checked the results against IGoR. Hypergeometric tests were used in a later analysis to score TCR-TCR, TCR-HLA and TCR-CMV co-occurrence, with a repertoire-size bias correction applied to the TCR pairs. To estimate false discovery rates, a later analysis permuted the HLA or CMV assignments 20 times. In a later analysis, co-occurring TCRs were grouped using DBSCAN, with TCRdist sequence similarity added in when clustering inside HLA-allele-positive subsets. Repertoires with fewer than 30,000 or more than 120,000 public chains were left out of co-occurrence clustering, as were roughly five repertoires with anomalous nucleotide sharing. TCRdb provides this immuneACCESS table in a form limited to in-frame rearrangements. Some clones are lacking; in checked studies, under half of them reflect an unresolved V gene, and why the rest are absent is not known. From that table come the V and J calls and clone size; the DNA was used to work out D and trimming. The sample table shows about 130,000 clones, and 70% to 85% are seen once. Together, the top ten hold approximately 1.1% of the sample.

In total, approximately 700 healthy bone marrow donors made up the cohort. At the time of sampling, every cohort member was nominally healthy, though immune exposures that went unrecorded were likely present. The donor tested CMV seronegative and was one of the 352 seronegative cohort members. A peripheral blood sample was collected from each donor, and TCR beta sequencing was performed on peripheral blood mononuclear cells. Genomic DNA was extracted from the blood cell samples with the Qiagen DNeasy Blood Extraction Kit. Regarding this clone: It has no known antigen specificity. No base-level quality is on record; no much larger clone is a single base apart.

Study-wide conclusions, independent of this receptor: In a later analysis, most CMV-associated TCR beta chains were found to appear HLA-restricted, with HLA associations seemingly driven largely by CMV exposure. An association between a missense DCLRE1C variant and V-gene and J-gene trimming of TCR beta chains was found in a later genetic analysis and replicated in an independent cohort. Linkage disequilibrium might explain the correlated functional status among segregating V segments, but an unknown experimental factor could not be excluded. In a later analysis, the rate of TCR association differed among HLA loci, with DRB1 alleles having the most associated TCRs and HLA-C alleles having the fewest. The classifier was reported to diagnose cytomegalovirus status with high specificity and sensitivity in both the original and validation cohorts. Because some donors lacked HLA typing at each locus, the association tests relied only on the typed subset. Broadly in line with IMGT annotations, most TCR beta V segments showed up in productive rearrangements about 90% or about 30% of the time in an earlier analysis of approximately 640 of the donors. According to the authors, the approach could potentially be generalized to other disease states and immunological phenotypes. In this cohort, only TCR beta chains were sequenced, and detectable features were limited by the absence of alpha or paired-chain data. A further reported finding was that TCR beta sequences accurately predicted the HLA-A and HLA-B alleles for most subjects in the first cohort. In vitro tests confirmed that a few of the cytomegalovirus-associated TCR beta chains recognize cytomegalovirus antigens. Sequencing depth was assumed to be roughly uniform across donors in the presence/absence analyses, though that assumption may not hold. Most TCR sequences were seen in very few donors, while some public TCRs were found in many individuals. A group of highly shared sequence variants was considered likely to be a technical artifact of the sequencing pipeline. The study gave a list of some 150 TCR beta chains associated with cytomegalovirus. A later analysis associated about 18,000 TCR beta sequences with specific HLA alleles at a false discovery rate of 0.05. Some IMGT-functional V segments, including TRBV6-2 and TRBV6-3, could not be told apart with the 87-base-pair reads, so those segments were excluded. When HLA alleles, especially DR and DQ, strongly co-occurred, attributing TCR associations to individual alleles was difficult. The only immune exposure information available for the cohort was CMV serostatus. Because counts were too low, roughly 18 rarely observed V segments, including chromosome 9 orphons, were left out of the earlier analysis of roughly 600 of the donors. Compared with the approximately 670-donor mean, donors in an Asian-associated ancestry cluster had fewer N-insertions in productive TCRs, according to a later genetic analysis. According to a later analysis, parvovirus B19, influenza, CMV and Epstein-Barr virus appeared linked to several top co-occurrence clusters. In a later analysis, HLA-associated TCR beta chains showed more clonal expansion and lower generation probabilities than non-associated chains that were equally common.

The CDR3 contains 13 residues, cysteine and phenylalanine counted. Only the CDR3 DNA is retained, 39 bases long and in frame from the first base. V sheds 1 base and J sheds 2 bases, leaving 3 bases between their ends. The CDR1 and CDR2 encoded by the germline V gene are SGHDT and YYEEEE. The sample was PBMCs. This clonotype originated in a boy aged 5 to 17 in good health and CMV-seronegative. This chain joins TRBV5-6 to TRBJ2-2; the D gene remains uncertain. For the CDR3, the sequence is CASSLQNTGELFF. The DNA sequence follows: TGTGCCAGCAGCTTGCAAAACACCGGGGAGCTGTTTTTT.